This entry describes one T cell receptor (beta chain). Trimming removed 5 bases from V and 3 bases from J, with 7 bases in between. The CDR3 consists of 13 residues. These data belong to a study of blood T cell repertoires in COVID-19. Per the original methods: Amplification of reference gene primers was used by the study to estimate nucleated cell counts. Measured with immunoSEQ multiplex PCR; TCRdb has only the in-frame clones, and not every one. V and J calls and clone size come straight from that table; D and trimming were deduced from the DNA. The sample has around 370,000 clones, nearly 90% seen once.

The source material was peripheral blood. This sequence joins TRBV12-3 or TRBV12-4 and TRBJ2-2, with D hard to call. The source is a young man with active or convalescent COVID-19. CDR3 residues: CASSNRYTGELFF. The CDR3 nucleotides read TGTGCCAGCAGTAACAGATACACCGGGGAGCTGTTTTTT.